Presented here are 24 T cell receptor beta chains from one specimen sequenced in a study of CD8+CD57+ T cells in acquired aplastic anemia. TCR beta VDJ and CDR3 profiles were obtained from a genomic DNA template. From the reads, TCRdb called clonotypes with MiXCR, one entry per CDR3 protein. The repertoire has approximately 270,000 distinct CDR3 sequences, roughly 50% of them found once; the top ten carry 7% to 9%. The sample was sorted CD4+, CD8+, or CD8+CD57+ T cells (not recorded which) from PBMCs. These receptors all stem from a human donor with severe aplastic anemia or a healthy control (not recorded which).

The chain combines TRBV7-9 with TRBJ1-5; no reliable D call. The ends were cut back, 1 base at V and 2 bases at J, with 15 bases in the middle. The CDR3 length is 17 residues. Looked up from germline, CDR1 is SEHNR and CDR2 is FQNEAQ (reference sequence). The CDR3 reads CASSLGAQRGGNQPQHF. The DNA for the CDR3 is TGTGCCAGCAGCTTAGGGGCACAGCGGGGTGGCAATCAGCCCCAGCATTTT.

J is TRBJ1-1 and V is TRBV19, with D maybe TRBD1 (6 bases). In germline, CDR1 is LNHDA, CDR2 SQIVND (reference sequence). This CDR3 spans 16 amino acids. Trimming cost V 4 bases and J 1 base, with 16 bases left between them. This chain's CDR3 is CASSNDRSWKNTEAFF. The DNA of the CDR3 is TGTGCCAGTAGTAATGACAGGTCATGGAAGAACACTGAAGCTTTCTTT.

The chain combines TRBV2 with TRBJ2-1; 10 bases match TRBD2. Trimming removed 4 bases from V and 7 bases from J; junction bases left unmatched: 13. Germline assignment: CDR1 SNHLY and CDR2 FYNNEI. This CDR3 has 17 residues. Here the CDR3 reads CASSANGLAGDNNEQFF. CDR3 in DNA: TGTGCCAGCAGTGCAAACGGGCTAGCGGGGGATAATAATGAGCAGTTCTTC.

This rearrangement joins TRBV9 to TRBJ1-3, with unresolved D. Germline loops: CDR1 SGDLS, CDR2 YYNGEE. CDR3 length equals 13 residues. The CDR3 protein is CASAFVTGNTIYF. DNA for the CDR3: TGTGCTAGTGCATTTGTCACTGGAAACACCATATATTTT.

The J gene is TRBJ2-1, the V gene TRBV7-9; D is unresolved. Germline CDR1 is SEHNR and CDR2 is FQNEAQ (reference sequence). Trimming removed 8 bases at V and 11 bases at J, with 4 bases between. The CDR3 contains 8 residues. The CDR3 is CASPQQFF. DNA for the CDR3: TGTGCCAGCCCCCAGCAGTTCTTC. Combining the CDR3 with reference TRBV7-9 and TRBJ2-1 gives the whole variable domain DTGVSQNPRHKITKRGQNVTFRCDPISEHNRLYWYRQTLGQGPEFLTYFQNEAQLEKSRLLSDRFSAERPKGSFSTLEIQRTEQGDSAMYLCASPQQFFGPGTRLTVL.

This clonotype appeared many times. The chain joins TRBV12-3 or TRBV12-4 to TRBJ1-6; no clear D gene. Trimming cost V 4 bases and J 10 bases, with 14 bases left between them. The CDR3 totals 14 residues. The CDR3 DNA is TGTGCCAGCAGTTCTACTGGACGGATATCACCCCTCCACTTT. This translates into CASSSTGRISPLHF.

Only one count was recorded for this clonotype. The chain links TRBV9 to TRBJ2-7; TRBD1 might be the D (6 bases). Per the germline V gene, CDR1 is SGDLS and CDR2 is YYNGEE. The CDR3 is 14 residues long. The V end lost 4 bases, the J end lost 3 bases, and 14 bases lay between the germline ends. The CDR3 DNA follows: TGTGCCAGCAGCCCCCAAGACAGGTTCTACGAGCAGTACTTC. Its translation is CASSPQDRFYEQYF. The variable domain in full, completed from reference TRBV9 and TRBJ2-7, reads DSGVTQTPKHLITATGQRVTLRCSPRSGDLSVYWYQQSLDQGLQFLIQYYNGEERAKGNILERFSAQQFPDLHSELNLSSLELGDSALYFCASSPQDRFYEQYFGPGTRLTVT.

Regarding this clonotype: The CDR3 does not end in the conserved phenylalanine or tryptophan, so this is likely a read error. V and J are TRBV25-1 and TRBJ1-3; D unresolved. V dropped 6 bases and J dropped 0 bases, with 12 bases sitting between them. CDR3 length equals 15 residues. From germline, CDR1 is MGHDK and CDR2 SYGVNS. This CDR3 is CASRDRTLSGNTIYC. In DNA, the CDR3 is TGTGCCAGCAGGGACCGGACCCTCTCTGGAAACACCATATATTGT.

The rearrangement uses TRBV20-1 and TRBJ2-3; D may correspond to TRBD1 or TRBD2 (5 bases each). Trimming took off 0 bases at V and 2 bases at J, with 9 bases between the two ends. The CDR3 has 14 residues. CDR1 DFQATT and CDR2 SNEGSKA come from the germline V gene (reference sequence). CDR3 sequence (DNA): TGCAGTGCTAGAGATTTGGGGACCACAGATACGCAGTATTTT. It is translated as CSARDLGTTDTQYF.

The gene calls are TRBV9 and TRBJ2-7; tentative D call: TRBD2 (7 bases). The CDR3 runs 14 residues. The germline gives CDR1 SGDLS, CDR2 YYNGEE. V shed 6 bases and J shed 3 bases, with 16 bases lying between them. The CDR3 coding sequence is TGTGCCAGCAACCCCGAGGGGGGGTTCTACGAGCAGTACTTC. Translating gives CASNPEGGFYEQYF. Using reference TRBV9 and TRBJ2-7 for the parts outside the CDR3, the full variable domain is DSGVTQTPKHLITATGQRVTLRCSPRSGDLSVYWYQQSLDQGLQFLIQYYNGEERAKGNILERFSAQQFPDLHSELNLSSLELGDSALYFCASNPEGGFYEQYFGPGTRLTVT.

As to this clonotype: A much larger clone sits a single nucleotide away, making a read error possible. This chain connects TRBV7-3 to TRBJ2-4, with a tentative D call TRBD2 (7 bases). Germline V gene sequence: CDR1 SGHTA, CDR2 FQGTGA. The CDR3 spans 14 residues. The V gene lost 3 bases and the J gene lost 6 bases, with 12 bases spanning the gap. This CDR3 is CASSLSGGGNIQYF. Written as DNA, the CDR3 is TGTGCCAGCAGCTTGTCGGGGGGCGGAAACATTCAGTACTTC. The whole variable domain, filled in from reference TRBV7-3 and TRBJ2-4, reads GAGVSQTPSNKVTEKGKYVELRCDPISGHTALYWYRQSLGQGPEFLIYFQGTGAADDSGLPNDRFFAVRPEGSVSTLKIQRTERGDSAVYLCASSLSGGGNIQYFGAGTRLSVL.

The CDR3 coding sequence is TGCAGTGCCTCAGGTGCGGGAGCTAAGTCCTACAATGAGCAGTTCTTC. Translating gives CSASGAGAKSYNEQFF. The V and J genes are TRBV20-1 and TRBJ2-1; 7 nucleotides match TRBD2. The CDR3 totals 16 residues. After removal of 6 bases from V and 1 base from J, the junction contained 12 bases not matched to a gene. CDR1 is DFQATT and CDR2 is SNEGSKA in the germline V gene (reference sequence).

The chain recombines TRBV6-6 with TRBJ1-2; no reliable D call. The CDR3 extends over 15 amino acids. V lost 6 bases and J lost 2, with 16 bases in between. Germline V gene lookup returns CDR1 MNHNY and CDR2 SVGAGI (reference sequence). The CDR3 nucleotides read TGTGCCAGCAGACCAGATTGGACGGGGAACTATGGCTACACCTTC. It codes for CASRPDWTGNYGYTF.

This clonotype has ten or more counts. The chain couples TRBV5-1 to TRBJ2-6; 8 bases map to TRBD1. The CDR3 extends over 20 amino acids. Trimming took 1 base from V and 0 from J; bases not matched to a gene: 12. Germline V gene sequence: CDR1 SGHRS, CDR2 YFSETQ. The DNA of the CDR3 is TGCGCCAGCAGCTTGTTCGGCCCGGACAGGGCGAACTCTGGGGCCAACGTCCTGACTTTC. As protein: CASSLFGPDRANSGANVLTF.

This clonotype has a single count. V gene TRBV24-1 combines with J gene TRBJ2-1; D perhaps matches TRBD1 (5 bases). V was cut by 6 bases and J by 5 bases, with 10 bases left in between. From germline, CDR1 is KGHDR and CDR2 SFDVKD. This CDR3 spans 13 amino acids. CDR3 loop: CATSRGKNNEQFF. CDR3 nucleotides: TGTGCCACCAGTAGGGGAAAAAACAATGAGCAGTTCTTC.

In DNA, the CDR3 is TGTGCCAGCAGTCGGGGACAGGGCACAGAGACCCAGTACTTC. It is translated as CASSRGQGTETQYF. The chain has TRBV12-3 or TRBV12-4 and TRBJ2-5, with 9 bases aligning to TRBD1. The CDR3 is 14 residues long. The V segment lost 5 bases and the J segment 4 bases; nucleotides outside the gene matches: 5.

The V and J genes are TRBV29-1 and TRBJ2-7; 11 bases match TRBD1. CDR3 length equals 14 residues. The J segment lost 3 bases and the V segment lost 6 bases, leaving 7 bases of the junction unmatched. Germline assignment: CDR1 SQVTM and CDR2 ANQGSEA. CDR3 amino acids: CSVLPGTGGYEQYF. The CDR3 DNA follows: TGCAGCGTCCTACCCGGGACAGGGGGCTACGAGCAGTACTTC.

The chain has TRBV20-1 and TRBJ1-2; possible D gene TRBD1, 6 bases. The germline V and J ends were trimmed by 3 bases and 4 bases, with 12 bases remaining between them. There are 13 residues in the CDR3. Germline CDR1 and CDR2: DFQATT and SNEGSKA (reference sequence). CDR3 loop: CSASGQRGYGYTF. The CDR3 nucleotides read TGCAGTGCTAGCGGACAGAGGGGCTATGGCTACACCTTC.

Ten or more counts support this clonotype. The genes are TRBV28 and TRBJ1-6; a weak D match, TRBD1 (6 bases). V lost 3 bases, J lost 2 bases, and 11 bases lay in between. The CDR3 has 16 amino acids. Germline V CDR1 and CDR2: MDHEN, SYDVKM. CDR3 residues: CASSFSRGTYNSPLHF. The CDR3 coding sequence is TGTGCCAGCAGTTTCAGCAGGGGTACCTATAATTCACCCCTCCACTTT.

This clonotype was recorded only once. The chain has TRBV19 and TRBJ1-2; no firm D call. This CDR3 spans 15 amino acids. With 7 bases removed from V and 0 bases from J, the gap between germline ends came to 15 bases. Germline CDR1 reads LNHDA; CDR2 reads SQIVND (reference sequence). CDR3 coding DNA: TGTGCCAGTAAACGGACGGCTGTCACTAACTATGGCTACACCTTC. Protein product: CASKRTAVTNYGYTF.

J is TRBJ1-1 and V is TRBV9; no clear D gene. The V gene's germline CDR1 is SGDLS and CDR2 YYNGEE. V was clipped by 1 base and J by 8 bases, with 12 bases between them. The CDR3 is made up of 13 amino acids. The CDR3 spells CASSVSSVEEAFF. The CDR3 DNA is TGTGCCAGCAGCGTATCATCGGTCGAAGAAGCTTTCTTT.

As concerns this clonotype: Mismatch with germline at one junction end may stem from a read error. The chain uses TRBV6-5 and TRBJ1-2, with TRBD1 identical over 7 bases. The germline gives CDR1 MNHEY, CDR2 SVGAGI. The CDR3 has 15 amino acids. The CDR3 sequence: CAISLVGDSTYGYTF. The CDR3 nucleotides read TGTGCCATCAGTCTCGTCGGGGACAGTACGTATGGCTACACCTTC.

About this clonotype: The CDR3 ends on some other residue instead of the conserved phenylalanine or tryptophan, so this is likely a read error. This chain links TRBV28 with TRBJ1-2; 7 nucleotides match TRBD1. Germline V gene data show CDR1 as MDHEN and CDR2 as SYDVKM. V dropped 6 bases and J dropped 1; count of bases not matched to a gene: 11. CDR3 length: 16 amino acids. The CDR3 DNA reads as TGTGCCAGCAGCCCCCTCCGACAGGGTTTTAACTATGGCTACACCCTC. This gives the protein CASSPLRQGFNYGYTL.

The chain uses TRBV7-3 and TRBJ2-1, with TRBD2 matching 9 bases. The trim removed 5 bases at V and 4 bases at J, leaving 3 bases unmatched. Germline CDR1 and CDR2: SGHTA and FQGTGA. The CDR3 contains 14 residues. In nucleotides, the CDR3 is TGTGCCAGCAGCCGGACTAGCGATTACAATGAGCAGTTCTTC. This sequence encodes CASSRTSDYNEQFF.